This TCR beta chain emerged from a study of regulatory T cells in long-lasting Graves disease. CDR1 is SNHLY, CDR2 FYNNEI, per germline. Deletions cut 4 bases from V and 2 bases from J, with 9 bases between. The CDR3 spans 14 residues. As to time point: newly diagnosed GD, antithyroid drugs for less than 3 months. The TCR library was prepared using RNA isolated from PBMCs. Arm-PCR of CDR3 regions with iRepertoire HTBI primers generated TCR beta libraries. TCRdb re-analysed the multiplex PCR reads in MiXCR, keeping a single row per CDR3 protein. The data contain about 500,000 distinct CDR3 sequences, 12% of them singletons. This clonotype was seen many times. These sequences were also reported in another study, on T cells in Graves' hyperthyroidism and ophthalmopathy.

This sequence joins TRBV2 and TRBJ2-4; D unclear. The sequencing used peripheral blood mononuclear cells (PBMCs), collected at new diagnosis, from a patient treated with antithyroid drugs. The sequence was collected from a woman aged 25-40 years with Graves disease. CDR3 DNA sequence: TGTGCCAGCAGTGTGACAACTCCCAAAAACATTCAGTACTTC. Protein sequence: CASSVTTPKNIQYF.